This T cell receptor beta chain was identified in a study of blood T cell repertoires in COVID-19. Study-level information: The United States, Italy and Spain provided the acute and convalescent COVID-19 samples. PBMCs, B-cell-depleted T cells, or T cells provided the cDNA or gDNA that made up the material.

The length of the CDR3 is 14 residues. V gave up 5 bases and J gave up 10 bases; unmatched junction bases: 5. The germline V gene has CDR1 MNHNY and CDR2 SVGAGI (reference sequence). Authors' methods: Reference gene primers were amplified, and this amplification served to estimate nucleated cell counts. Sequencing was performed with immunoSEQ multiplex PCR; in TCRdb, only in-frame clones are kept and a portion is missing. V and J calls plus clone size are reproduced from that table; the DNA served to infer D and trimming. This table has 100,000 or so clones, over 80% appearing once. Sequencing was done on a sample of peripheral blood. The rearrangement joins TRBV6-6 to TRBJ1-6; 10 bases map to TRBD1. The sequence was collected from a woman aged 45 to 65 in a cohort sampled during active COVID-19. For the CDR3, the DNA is TGTGCCAGCAGTCGGACAGGGGGTCGCTCACCCCTCCACTTT. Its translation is CASSRTGGRSPLHF.